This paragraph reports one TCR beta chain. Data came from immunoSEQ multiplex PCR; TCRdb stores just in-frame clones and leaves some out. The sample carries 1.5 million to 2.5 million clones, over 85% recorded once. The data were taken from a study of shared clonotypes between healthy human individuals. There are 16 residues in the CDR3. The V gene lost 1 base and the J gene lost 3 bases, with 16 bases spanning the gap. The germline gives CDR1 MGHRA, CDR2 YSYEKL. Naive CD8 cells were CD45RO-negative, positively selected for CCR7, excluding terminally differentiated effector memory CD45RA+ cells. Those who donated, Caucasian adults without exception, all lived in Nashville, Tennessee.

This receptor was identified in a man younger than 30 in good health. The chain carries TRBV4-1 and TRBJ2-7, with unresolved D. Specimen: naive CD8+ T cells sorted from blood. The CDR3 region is CASSQGSTEPYYEQYF. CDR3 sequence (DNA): TGCGCCAGCAGCCAAGGGTCAACGGAACCGTACTACGAGCAGTACTTC.